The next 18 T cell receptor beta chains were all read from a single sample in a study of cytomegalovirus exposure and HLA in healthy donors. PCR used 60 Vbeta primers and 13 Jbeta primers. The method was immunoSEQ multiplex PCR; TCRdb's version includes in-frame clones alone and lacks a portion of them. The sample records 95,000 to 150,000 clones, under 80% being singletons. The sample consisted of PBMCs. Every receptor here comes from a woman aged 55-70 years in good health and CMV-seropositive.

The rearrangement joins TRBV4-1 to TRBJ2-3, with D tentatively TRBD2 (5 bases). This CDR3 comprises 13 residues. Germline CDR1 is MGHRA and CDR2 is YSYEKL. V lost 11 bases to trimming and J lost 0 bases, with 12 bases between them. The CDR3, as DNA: TGCGCCGCCGGAGCGGCTAGCACAGATACGCAGTATTTT. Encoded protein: CAAGAASTDTQYF.

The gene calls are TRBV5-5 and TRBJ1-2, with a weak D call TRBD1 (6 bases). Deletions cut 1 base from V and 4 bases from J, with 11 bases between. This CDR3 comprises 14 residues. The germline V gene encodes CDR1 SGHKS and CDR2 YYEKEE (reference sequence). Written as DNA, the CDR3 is TGTGCCAGCAGCTTGACAGGGACGGTCTATGGCTACACCTTC. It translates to CASSLTGTVYGYTF.

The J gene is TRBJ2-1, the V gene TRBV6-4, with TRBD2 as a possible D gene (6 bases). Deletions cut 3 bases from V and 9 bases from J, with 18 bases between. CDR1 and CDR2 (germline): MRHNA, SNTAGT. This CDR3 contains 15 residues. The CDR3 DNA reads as TGTGCCAGCAGTGAGTCCGGGGGTTTTATCGGTGAGCAGTTCTTC. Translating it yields CASSESGGFIGEQFF.

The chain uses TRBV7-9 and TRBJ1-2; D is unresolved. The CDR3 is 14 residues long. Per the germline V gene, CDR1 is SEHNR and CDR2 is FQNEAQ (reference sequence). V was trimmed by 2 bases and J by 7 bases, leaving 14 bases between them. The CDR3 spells CASSLSSSAGGYTF. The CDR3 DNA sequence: TGTGCCAGCAGCTTATCTTCATCGGCGGGTGGCTACACCTTC.

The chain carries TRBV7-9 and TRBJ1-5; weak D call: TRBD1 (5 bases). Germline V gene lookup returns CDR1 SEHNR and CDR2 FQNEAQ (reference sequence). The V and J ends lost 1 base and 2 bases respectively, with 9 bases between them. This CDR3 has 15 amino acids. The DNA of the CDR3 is TGTGCCAGCAGCTTAGGAGACAGCGGCAATCAGCCCCAGCATTTT. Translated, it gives CASSLGDSGNQPQHF.

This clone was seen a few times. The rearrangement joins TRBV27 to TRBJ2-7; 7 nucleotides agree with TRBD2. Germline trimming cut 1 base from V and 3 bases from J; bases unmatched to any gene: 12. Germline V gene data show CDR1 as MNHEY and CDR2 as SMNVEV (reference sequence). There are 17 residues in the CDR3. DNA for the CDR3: TGTGCCAGCAGTTTATTAGGGGCAGCGGGACTACACTACGAGCAGTACTTC. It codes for CASSLLGAAGLHYEQYF.

The CDR3 region has the DNA TGTGCCAGTAGTATGGCGGGCGTTGGCTACACCTTC. Its translation is CASSMAGVGYTF. The gene calls are TRBV19 and TRBJ1-2, with no clear D. V was clipped by 3 bases and J by 7 bases, with 9 bases between them. Germline-derived CDR1 and CDR2 are LNHDA and SQIVND (reference sequence). The CDR3 has 12 amino acids.

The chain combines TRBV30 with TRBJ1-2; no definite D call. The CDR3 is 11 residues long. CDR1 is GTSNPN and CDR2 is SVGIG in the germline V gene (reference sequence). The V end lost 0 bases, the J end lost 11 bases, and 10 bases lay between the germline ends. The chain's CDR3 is CAWSVGMRYTF. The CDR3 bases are TGTGCCTGGAGTGTCGGGATGAGGTACACCTTC.

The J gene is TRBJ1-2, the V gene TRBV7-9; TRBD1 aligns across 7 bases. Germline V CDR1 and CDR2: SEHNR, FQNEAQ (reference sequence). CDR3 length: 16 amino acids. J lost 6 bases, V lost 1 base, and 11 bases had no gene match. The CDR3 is CASSLDFPGGINGYTF. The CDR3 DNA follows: TGTGCCAGCAGCTTAGATTTTCCAGGGGGGATCAATGGCTACACCTTC.

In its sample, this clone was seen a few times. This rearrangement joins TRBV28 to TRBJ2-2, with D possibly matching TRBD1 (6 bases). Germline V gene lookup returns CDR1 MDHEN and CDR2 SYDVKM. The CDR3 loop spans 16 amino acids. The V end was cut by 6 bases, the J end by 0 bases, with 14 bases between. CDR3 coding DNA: TGTGCCAGCAGGCCGACGGGACATTCGAACACCGGGGAGCTGTTTTTT. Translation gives CASRPTGHSNTGELFF.

CDR3 DNA sequence: TGTGCCAGCAGCTTTGGACTACTAGAGACCCAGTACTTC. It translates to CASSFGLLETQYF. This chain joins TRBV5-4 and TRBJ2-5; D perhaps matches TRBD2 (6 bases). Germline CDR1 and CDR2: SGHNT and YYREEE (reference sequence). There are 13 residues in the CDR3. V lost 2 bases to trimming and J lost 4 bases, with 9 bases between them.

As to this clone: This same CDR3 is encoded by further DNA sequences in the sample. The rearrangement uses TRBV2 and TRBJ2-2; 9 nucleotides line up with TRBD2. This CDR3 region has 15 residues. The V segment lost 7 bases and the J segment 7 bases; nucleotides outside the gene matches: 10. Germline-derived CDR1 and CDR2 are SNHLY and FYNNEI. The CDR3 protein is CASKLREGRGGELFF. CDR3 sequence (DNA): TGTGCCAGCAAATTGCGGGAGGGTCGTGGCGGGGAGCTGTTTTTT.

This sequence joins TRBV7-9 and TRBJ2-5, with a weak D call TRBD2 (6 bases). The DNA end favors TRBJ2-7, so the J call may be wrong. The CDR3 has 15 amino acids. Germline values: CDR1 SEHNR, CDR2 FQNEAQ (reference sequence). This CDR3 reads CASSLAPSVSYEQYF. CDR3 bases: TGTGCCAGCAGCTTAGCTCCTAGCGTATCCTACGAGCAGTACTTC.

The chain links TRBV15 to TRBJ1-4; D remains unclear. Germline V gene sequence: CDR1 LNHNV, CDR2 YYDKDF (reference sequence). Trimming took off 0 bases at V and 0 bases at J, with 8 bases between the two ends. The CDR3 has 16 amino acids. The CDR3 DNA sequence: TGTGCCACCAGCAGAGATCTAACAGCAACTAATGAAAAACTGTTTTTT. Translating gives CATSRDLTATNEKLFF.

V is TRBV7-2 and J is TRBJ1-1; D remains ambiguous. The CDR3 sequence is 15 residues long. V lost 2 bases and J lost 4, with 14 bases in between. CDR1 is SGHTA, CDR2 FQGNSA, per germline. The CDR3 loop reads CASSLSGSEGTEAFF. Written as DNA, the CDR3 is TGTGCCAGCAGCTTAAGCGGTTCCGAGGGCACTGAAGCTTTCTTT.

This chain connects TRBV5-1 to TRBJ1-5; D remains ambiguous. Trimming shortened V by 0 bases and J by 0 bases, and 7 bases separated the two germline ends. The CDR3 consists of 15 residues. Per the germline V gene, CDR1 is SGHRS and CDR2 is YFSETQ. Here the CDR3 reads CASSLGGYSNQPQHF. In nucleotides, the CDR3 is TGCGCCAGCAGCTTGGGCGGTTATAGCAATCAGCCCCAGCATTTT.

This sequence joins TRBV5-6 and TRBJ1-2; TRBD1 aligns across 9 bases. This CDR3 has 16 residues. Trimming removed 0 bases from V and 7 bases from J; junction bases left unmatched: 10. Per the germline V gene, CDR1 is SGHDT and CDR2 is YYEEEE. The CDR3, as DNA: TGTGCCAGCAGCTTGGCCGAGGAAACAGGGGGCCGTGGCTACACCTTC. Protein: CASSLAEETGGRGYTF.

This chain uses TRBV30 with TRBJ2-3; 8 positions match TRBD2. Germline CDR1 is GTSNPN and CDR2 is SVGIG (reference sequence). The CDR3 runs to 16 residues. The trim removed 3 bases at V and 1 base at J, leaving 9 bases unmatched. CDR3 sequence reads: CAWREAGLVGTDTQYF. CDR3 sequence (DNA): TGTGCCTGGAGGGAAGCGGGACTAGTGGGCACAGATACGCAGTATTTT.